What follows is one T cell receptor beta chain and its context. This clonotype has just a few counts. Its antigen target is currently unknown. Per-nucleotide qualities are absent, and no much larger clonotype sits a single base away. The data belong to a study of T cell repertoires in cytomegalovirus infection (dated by TCRdb to 2018 to 2020). At the level of the whole study: Alongside well-studied HLA-B-restricted epitopes, the peptide stimulations were aimed at recently identified HLA-C-restricted CMV epitopes, whose presentation resists viral immunomodulation. Donor HLA type was relevant to the analysis, as public TCR beta signatures indicated carriage of CMV infection together with the matching HLA type. Study-wide conclusions, independent of this receptor: In both this cohort and an independent cohort of 352 donors, the cumulative frequency of public TCR beta family members distinguished carriers of CMV infection plus the relevant HLA type. The ex vivo response was dominated by HLA-C-restricted CMV-specific TCR beta clonotypes, which also provided the single most frequent clonotype in two of eight donors.

What this sample's treatment or condition label stands for: in vitro stimulation with specific CMV peptide epitopes to enrich CMV-specific T cells. The run used an Illumina HiSeq 1500. Using fastp trimming at Q25 and MiXCR clonotype assembly, TCRdb reanalyzed the public sequencing data and kept in-frame beta chains. Under each unique CDR3 protein, matching rows form one entry showing the most common genes and DNA. The sample yields roughly 800,000 distinct CDR3 sequences; 25% to 35% were counted once. The top ten constitute about an eighth of the sample. CDR1 MNHEY and CDR2 SVGAGI are derived from the germline V gene. The CDR3 runs 14 residues from the cysteine to the phenylalanine. Only the CDR3 DNA is retained, 42 bases long and in frame from the first base. V gives up 5 bases and J gives up 1 base, and the segment between their germline ends measures 11 bases.

Sequenced material: cultured CD8+ T cells from PBMCs, taken from culture after CMV antigen stimulation. The chain is assembled from TRBV6-5 and TRBJ1-1; TRBD1 is perhaps the D gene, given 6 matching bases. The source of this sequence is a human donor in good health (CMV status not recorded). Some clones in this sample may be carry-over from other donors' samples. The nucleotides read TGTGCCAGCAGTGCCAGGGGAGGGAACACTGAAGCTTTCTTT. It encodes CASSARGGNTEAFF.